The 27 T cell receptor beta chains presented below share a single source sample, sequenced in a study of vaccination and CD4 T cells after COVID-19. Sequencing of cultured CD4+ T cell DNA used the Oncomine TCR Beta short-read assay. The genomic DNA was obtained from cultured CD4+ T cells by extraction with the QIAamp micro DNA kit. Each CDR3 protein is one row after TCRdb ran MiXCR on the PCR reads. Of approximately 9,400 distinct CDR3 sequences in the sample, under 40% were seen once. Treatment: approximately 11-day PBMC culture with coronavirus spike peptide pools or control peptides (ViraFEST assay). CD4+ T lymphocytes from the unexposed donor were collected before the COVID-19 pandemic (2011-2018). For these TCRs, the target antigens are not known. Source material: CD4+ T cells from blood, cultured in vitro. The receptors come from a human donor in good health.

This rearrangement joins TRBV7-2 to TRBJ2-7, with TRBD1 matching over 8 bases. V was pared by 5 bases and J by 0 bases, with 9 bases of the junction left unmatched. Germline V CDR1 and CDR2: SGHTA, FQGNSA. The CDR3 sequence is 16 residues long. CDR3 nucleotide sequence: TGTGCCAGCAGCGCCGGGACAGGACCTTTCTCCTACGAGCAGTACTTC. This codes for CASSAGTGPFSYEQYF.

This chain links TRBV11-2 with TRBJ1-3; D is unclear. Germline CDR1 reads SGHAT; CDR2 reads FQNNGV. This CDR3 contains 15 residues. V lost 0 bases and J lost 3, with 9 bases in between. CDR3 nucleotides: TGTGCCAGCAGCTTAGATTTCGGTAGTGGAAACACCATATATTTT. Encoded protein: CASSLDFGSGNTIYF. Full variable domain (remainder filled in from reference TRBV11-2 and TRBJ1-3): EAGVAQSPRYKIIEKRQSVAFWCNPISGHATLYWYQQILGQGPKLLIQFQNNGVVDDSQLPKDRFSAERLKGVDSTLKIQPAKLEDSAVYLCASSLDFGSGNTIYFGEGSWLTVV.

This sequence joins TRBV4-1 and TRBJ2-7; TRBD2 aligns across 9 bases. V lost 0 bases to trimming and J lost 5 bases; unmatched junction nucleotides: 2. Per germline, CDR1 MGHRA and CDR2 YSYEKL. The CDR3 sequence is 14 residues long. The CDR3 DNA reads TGCGCCAGCAGCCAAGAACCTAGCGGGAACGAGCAGTACTTC. It is translated as CASSQEPSGNEQYF.

The chain combines TRBV7-9 with TRBJ2-1, with 13 nucleotides matching TRBD2. Trimming cost V 3 bases and J 10 bases; bases outside gene matches: 6. CDR3 length: 15 residues. Germline V gene data show CDR1 as SEHNR and CDR2 as FQNEAQ (reference sequence). CDR3 sequence (DNA): TGTGCCAGCAGCTTTGGACTAGCGGGAGTTGGGGAGCAGTTCTTC. As protein: CASSFGLAGVGEQFF. Based on the CDR3 plus reference TRBV7-9 and TRBJ2-1, the full variable domain is DTGVSQNPRHKITKRGQNVTFRCDPISEHNRLYWYRQTLGQGPEFLTYFQNEAQLEKSRLLSDRFSAERPKGSFSTLEIQRTEQGDSAMYLCASSFGLAGVGEQFFGPGTRLTVL.

The chain recombines TRBV7-2 with TRBJ2-1; no reliable D call. CDR3 length equals 14 residues. The germline V and J ends were trimmed by 1 base and 8 bases, with 12 bases remaining between them. Germline assignment: CDR1 SGHTA and CDR2 FQGNSA. Written as DNA, the CDR3 is TGTGCCAGCAGCTTAGTAGTTGGCTGGGATGAGCAGTTCTTC. It codes for CASSLVVGWDEQFF. The entire variable domain, with the rest obtained from reference TRBV7-2 and TRBJ2-1, is as follows: GAGVSQSPSNKVTEKGKDVELRCDPISGHTALYWYRQSLGQGLEFLIYFQGNSAPDKSGLPSDRFSAERTGGSVSTLTIQRTQQEDSAVYLCASSLVVGWDEQFFGPGTRLTVL.

The chain couples TRBV20-1 to TRBJ1-3; no firm D call. Trimming shortened V by 6 bases and J by 4 bases, and 10 bases separated the two germline ends. The length of the CDR3 is 12 residues. From germline, CDR1 is DFQATT and CDR2 SNEGSKA (reference sequence). The DNA of the CDR3 is TGCAGTGCCCGGACGGGGGGAAACACCATATATTTT. Translated, it gives CSARTGGNTIYF.

This clonotype has a single count. The chain joins TRBV24-1 to TRBJ2-1; 9 bases map to TRBD1. Looked up from germline, CDR1 is KGHDR and CDR2 is SFDVKD. V trimming: 4 bases; J trimming: 1 base; junction bases outside the gene matches: 4. The CDR3 consists of 16 residues. CDR3 region: CATSDQTGGSYNEQFF. CDR3 nucleotides: TGTGCCACCAGTGACCAGACAGGGGGATCCTACAATGAGCAGTTCTTC.

A few counts support this clonotype. V and J are TRBV27 and TRBJ1-6; D not certain. Germline V gene data show CDR1 as MNHEY and CDR2 as SMNVEV (reference sequence). CDR3 size: 16 residues. The V end lost 6 bases, the J end lost 7 bases, and 19 bases lay between the germline ends. The CDR3 here is CASSNPSVQKNSPLHF. In DNA, the CDR3 is TGTGCCAGCAGCAACCCCTCGGTACAGAAGAATTCACCCCTCCACTTT.

This clonotype was seen a handful of times. V and J are TRBV5-1 and TRBJ1-5; 9 bases agree with TRBD1. The length of the CDR3 is 15 residues. V was pared by 4 bases and J by 6 bases, with 8 bases of the junction left unmatched. The germline V gene encodes CDR1 SGHRS and CDR2 YFSETQ. The CDR3 here is CASSGGTGSGQPQHF. DNA of the CDR3: TGCGCCAGCAGCGGCGGGACAGGGTCCGGTCAGCCCCAGCATTTT.

The CDR3 sequence: CASSYQRASGNTIYF. Here the CDR3 DNA reads TGTGCCAGCAGCTACCAGAGGGCGTCTGGAAACACCATATATTTT. The rearrangement uses TRBV7-6 and TRBJ1-3; D gene unclear. The V and J ends lost 4 bases and 1 base respectively, with 11 bases between them. The germline gives CDR1 SGHVS, CDR2 FNYEAQ. There are 15 residues in the CDR3.

The chain couples TRBV20-1 to TRBJ2-1; D gene unclear. Trimming left V 4 bases short and J 7 bases short, with 20 bases between. CDR1 is DFQATT and CDR2 is SNEGSKA in the germline V gene (reference sequence). The CDR3 extends over 15 amino acids. CDR3 bases: TGCAGTGCTATGGGCAGCCCCTTAGGTGGGAATGAGCAGTTCTTC. Its translation is CSAMGSPLGGNEQFF.

The V and J genes are TRBV6-1 and TRBJ1-2, with no clear D. CDR3 length: 15 amino acids. V dropped 8 bases and J dropped 6 bases, with 22 bases sitting between them. The germline V gene has CDR1 MNHNS and CDR2 SASEGT. The CDR3 DNA reads as TGTGCCAGCTATTCTACGGCCTCGCGTTGGGATGGCTACACCTTC. This sequence encodes CASYSTASRWDGYTF.

This clonotype was seen only a few times. The chain is built from TRBV6-5 and TRBJ1-5; 10 bases are a match to TRBD1. Germline values: CDR1 MNHEY, CDR2 SVGAGI. This CDR3 contains 17 residues. Trimming removed 4 bases from V and 0 bases from J; junction bases left unmatched: 6. The CDR3 region has the DNA TGTGCCAGCAGTTCCGGGACAGGGGCTTATAGCAATCAGCCCCAGCATTTT. Translation: CASSSGTGAYSNQPQHF.

The sample holds a few counts of this clonotype. The V and J genes are TRBV20-1 and TRBJ1-2, with D unclear. This CDR3 has 13 residues. V was clipped by 3 bases and J by 4 bases, with 12 bases between them. Germline V gene sequence: CDR1 DFQATT, CDR2 SNEGSKA (reference sequence). The CDR3, as DNA: TGCAGTGCTAGTCATGGGGTCGCCTATGGCTACACCTTC. Protein product: CSASHGVAYGYTF.

By proportion, this clonotype is medium-sized. DNA for the CDR3: TGTGCCACGGACTCCGGGACAGGGGTCTACGAGCAGTACTTC. This codes for CATDSGTGVYEQYF. This chain connects TRBV10-3 to TRBJ2-7, with 10 bases identical to TRBD1. The CDR3 runs to 14 residues. Trimming cost V 10 bases and J 3 bases; bases outside gene matches: 9. The germline CDR1 and CDR2 sequences are ENHRY and SYGVKD.

This clonotype is medium-sized in the sample. The genes are TRBV27 and TRBJ2-7; D remains unclear. Trimming stripped 8 bases from V and 4 bases from J, with 15 bases between. This CDR3 contains 13 residues. CDR1 and CDR2 from the germline V gene are MNHEY and SMNVEV (reference sequence). The CDR3 DNA reads TGTGCCAGCCGAGGTCTAAACGGGTACGAGCAGTACTTC. This codes for CASRGLNGYEQYF.

This chain links TRBV7-3 with TRBJ1-5; 8 bases match TRBD1. V gave up 5 bases and J gave up 4 bases; unmatched junction bases: 7. The length of the CDR3 is 15 residues. Germline-derived CDR1 and CDR2 are SGHTA and FQGTGA. The CDR3 DNA reads as TGTGCCAGCAGCGCCCAGACAGGGGATAATCAGCCCCAGCATTTT. This encodes CASSAQTGDNQPQHF.

The rearrangement joins TRBV7-3 to TRBJ2-7; D call uncertain. The CDR3 length is 15 residues. The V and J ends lost 5 bases and 2 bases respectively, with 16 bases between them. Germline V CDR1 and CDR2: SGHTA, FQGTGA. DNA for the CDR3: TGTGCCAGCAGCACGGGTCCAGGCTCCACCTACGAGCAGTACTTC. This gives the protein CASSTGPGSTYEQYF.

The genes are TRBV20-1 and TRBJ1-6, with 9 bases lining up with TRBD1. The CDR3 loop spans 15 amino acids. Unmatched junction bases numbered 13, after V lost 6 bases and J lost 10 bases. In germline, CDR1 is DFQATT, CDR2 SNEGSKA (reference sequence). CDR3 sequence: CSAGDRTGETSPLHF. The CDR3 bases are TGCAGTGCCGGAGACCGGACAGGGGAGACGTCACCCCTCCACTTT.

V and J are TRBV12-3 or TRBV12-4 and TRBJ1-1; D gene unclear. Trimming left V 3 bases short and J 7 bases short, with 9 bases between. The CDR3 extends over 12 amino acids. CDR3 region: CASSFPGSEAFF. CDR3 nucleotide sequence: TGTGCCAGCAGTTTTCCCGGTAGTGAAGCTTTCTTT.

This clonotype has more than one count but fewer than ten. The V and J genes are TRBV6-1 and TRBJ2-7, with a tentative D call TRBD2 (5 bases). Trimming shortened V by 6 bases and J by 1 base, and 16 bases separated the two germline ends. CDR3 length: 15 residues. Germline V CDR1 and CDR2: MNHNS, SASEGT. In DNA, the CDR3 is TGTGCCAGCAGCGGGGAAAGGGTGTATTCCTACGAGCAGTACTTC. Protein product: CASSGERVYSYEQYF.

The rearrangement uses TRBV11-3 and TRBJ1-1; D not certain. The CDR3 has 13 amino acids. The V and J ends lost 2 bases and 6 bases respectively, with 10 bases between them. Germline V CDR1 and CDR2: SGHNT, YENEEA. In DNA, the CDR3 is TGTGCCAGCAGCTTAATATTTGGGGCTGAAGCTTTCTTT. Protein sequence: CASSLIFGAEAFF.

The CDR3 coding sequence is TGTGCCAGCAGTGGACTAGCGGGAGATACGCAGTATTTT. Protein product: CASSGLAGDTQYF. This rearrangement joins TRBV25-1 to TRBJ2-3, with 10 bases lining up with TRBD2. This CDR3 has 13 residues. Germline V gives CDR1 MGHDK, CDR2 SYGVNS. Trimming at V came to 4 bases and at J to 5 bases, leaving 0 bases not matched to a gene.

V and J are TRBV10-2 and TRBJ1-1; tentatively, D is TRBD1 (5 bases). The CDR3 sequence is 14 residues long. The V end lost 7 bases, the J end lost 0 bases, and 12 bases lay between the germline ends. Germline CDR1 and CDR2: WSHSY and SAAADI. CDR3 region: CASTGAPMNTEAFF. CDR3 DNA: TGCGCCAGCACCGGGGCCCCCATGAACACTGAAGCTTTCTTT.

The chain couples TRBV21-1 to TRBJ2-1; the D call in the table, TRBD1, was not verified against the DNA. TRBV21-1 is a pseudogene segment. This CDR3 region has 16 residues. CDR3 region: CASSDAGTGGRVEQFF. The DNA of the CDR3 is TGTGCCAGCAGCGATGCCGGGACAGGGGGTCGTGTTGAGCAGTTCTTC.

V usage is TRBV19 and J usage is TRBJ2-2; 10 bases match TRBD2. The trim removed 4 bases at V and 5 bases at J, leaving 7 bases unmatched. The germline V gene encodes CDR1 LNHDA and CDR2 SQIVND (reference sequence). The CDR3 has 16 residues. The CDR3 DNA reads as TGTGCCAGTAGTAAGAGCGGGAGGGCCTCTACCGGGGAGCTGTTTTTT. Protein: CASSKSGRASTGELFF. Variable domain in full (rest from reference TRBV19 and TRBJ2-2): DGGITQSPKYLFRKEGQNVTLSCEQNLNHDAMYWYRQDPGQGLRLIYYSQIVNDFQKGDIAEGYSVSREKKESFPLTVTSAQKNPTAFYLCASSKSGRASTGELFFGEGSRLTVL.

This clonotype was found a few times. The chain recombines TRBV20-1 with TRBJ1-2; no definite D call. The V and J ends lost 7 bases and 7 bases respectively, with 4 bases between them. The CDR3 has 8 amino acids. CDR1 is DFQATT, CDR2 SNEGSKA, per germline (reference sequence). The CDR3 DNA reads as TGCAGTGAAGGTGGCTACACCTTC. Translated: CSEGGYTF.